This T cell receptor beta chain was sequenced in a study of CD8+CD57+ T cells in acquired aplastic anemia. Study details: Healthy CD8+ samples averaged about 11.0 million reads. Study results and limitations: Researchers reported that CD8+ Simpson's diversity was not significantly different in patients versus controls. Twenty-nine CD8+ CDR3 sequences were shared between patients and controls.

This clonotype was recorded once. Its antigen is unidentified. Trimming took off 5 bases at V and 8 bases at J, with 13 bases between the two ends. CDR3 size: 14 residues. Germline CDR1 LNHNV, CDR2 YYDKDF (reference sequence). Investigators profiled TCR beta VDJ and CDR3 from genomic DNA template. TCRdb re-analysed the reads in MiXCR, keeping a single row per CDR3 protein. Of 100,000 to 130,000 distinct CDR3 sequences in the sample, 51% were seen once. Sequenced material: sorted CD4+, CD8+, or CD8+CD57+ T cells (not recorded which) from PBMCs. This TCR came from a human donor in good health, serving as a control. The chain joins TRBV15 to TRBJ1-6; possible D gene TRBD1, 6 bases. CDR3 nucleotides: TGTGCCACCAGCTGGGGGCAGGGAGATTCACCCCTCCACTTT. This codes for CATSWGQGDSPLHF.